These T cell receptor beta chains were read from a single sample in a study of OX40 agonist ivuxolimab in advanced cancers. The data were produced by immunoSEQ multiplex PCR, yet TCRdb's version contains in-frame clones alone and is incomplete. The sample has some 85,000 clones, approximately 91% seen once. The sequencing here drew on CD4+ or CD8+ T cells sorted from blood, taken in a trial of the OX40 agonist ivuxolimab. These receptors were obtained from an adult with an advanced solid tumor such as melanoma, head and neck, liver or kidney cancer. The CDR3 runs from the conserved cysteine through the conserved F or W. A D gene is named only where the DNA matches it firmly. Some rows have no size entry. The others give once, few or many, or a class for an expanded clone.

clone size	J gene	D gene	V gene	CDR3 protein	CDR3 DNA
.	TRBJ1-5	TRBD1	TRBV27	CASSPDRANYQPQHF	TGTGCCAGCAGTCCGGACAGGGCTAACTATCAGCCCCAGCATTTT
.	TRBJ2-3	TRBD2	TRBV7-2	CASSLDLAGGTDTQYF	TGTGCCAGCAGCTTAGACCTAGCGGGGGGCACAGATACGCAGTATTTT
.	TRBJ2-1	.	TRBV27	CASSLRDTAYNEQFF	TGTGCCAGCAGCTTGCGGGACACCGCCTACAATGAGCAGTTCTTC
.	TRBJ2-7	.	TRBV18	CASSPGTAGHEQYF	TGTGCCAGCTCACCAGGGACGGCGGGCCACGAGCAGTACTTC
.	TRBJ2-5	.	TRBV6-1	CASSGWILQETQYF	TGTGCCAGCAGTGGATGGATCCTACAAGAGACCCAGTACTTC
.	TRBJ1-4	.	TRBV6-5	CASSYSKPGKLFF	TGTGCCAGCAGTTACTCGAAGCCAGGGAAACTGTTTTTT
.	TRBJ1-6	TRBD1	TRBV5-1	CASSLEGARSPLHF	TGCGCCAGCAGCTTAGAGGGGGCTCGCTCACCCCTCCACTTT
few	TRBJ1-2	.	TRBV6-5	CASRRSTGWGYGYTF	TGTGCCAGCAGAAGAAGTACAGGGTGGGGCTATGGCTACACCTTC
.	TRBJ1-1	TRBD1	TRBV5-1	CASSFQGVNTEAFF	TGCGCCAGCAGCTTTCAGGGGGTGAACACTGAAGCTTTCTTT
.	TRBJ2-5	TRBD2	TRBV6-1	CASSETSGGYQETQYF	TGTGCCAGCAGTGAGACTAGCGGGGGGTACCAAGAGACCCAGTACTTC
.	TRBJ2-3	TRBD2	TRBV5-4	CASSLGTSRADTQYF	TGTGCCAGCAGCTTGGGGACTAGTCGGGCAGATACGCAGTATTTT
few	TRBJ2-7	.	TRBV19	CASSTPWGEAYEQYF	TGTGCCAGTAGTACCCCATGGGGGGAGGCCTACGAGCAGTACTTC
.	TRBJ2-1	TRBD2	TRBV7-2	CASRLVGLASEQFF	TGTGCCAGCAGACTAGTGGGACTAGCTTCTGAGCAGTTCTTC
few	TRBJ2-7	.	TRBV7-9	CASSPQAATVYEQYF	TGTGCCAGCAGCCCGCAGGCGGCTACGGTCTACGAGCAGTACTTC
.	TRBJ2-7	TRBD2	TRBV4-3	CASSQDPQGLAGTPYEQYF	TGCGCCAGCAGCCAAGACCCTCAGGGACTAGCGGGGACCCCCTACGAGCAGTACTTC
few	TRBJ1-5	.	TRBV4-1	CASSLSAVEPQHF	TGCGCCAGCAGCCTATCTGCGGTTGAGCCCCAGCATTTT
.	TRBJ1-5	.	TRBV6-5	CASSYSPGENQPQHF	TGTGCCAGCAGTTACTCTCCAGGGGAGAATCAGCCCCAGCATTTT
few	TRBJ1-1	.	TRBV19	CASMKSWDTEAFF	TGTGCCAGTATGAAGAGCTGGGACACTGAAGCTTTCTTT
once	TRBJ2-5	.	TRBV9	CASSVALGRETQYF	TGTGCCAGCAGCGTAGCTTTGGGGCGCGAGACCCAGTACTTC
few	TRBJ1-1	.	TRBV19	CASKGTGRGSNTEAFF	TGTGCCAGTAAGGGAACCGGGAGGGGCTCCAACACTGAAGCTTTCTTT